This TCR beta chain was captured in a study of CD8 T cells in Susac syndrome. Regarding the study as a whole: Regarding the TCR sequencing and HLA analysis, the study admitted that a relatively small number of individuals were involved.

Random hexamers were used to reverse transcribe the RNA input (about 0.5 to 1 ug). TCRdb processed the immunoSEQ multiplex PCR reads anew with MiXCR; each CDR3 protein has one entry. Of approximately 150,000 distinct CDR3 sequences detected, over 85% appear once; the ten largest clones hold approximately 0.09%. CD8+ and CD4+ T cells from blood underwent TCR beta sequencing. The CDR3 spans 14 residues. V dropped 6 bases and J dropped 5 bases, with 13 bases sitting between them. Per the germline V gene, CDR1 is MNHNS and CDR2 is SASEGT. This clonotype was observed a few times. Its antigen is not identified.

The sequenced material came from CD4+ T cells from PBMCs. J is TRBJ2-2 and V is TRBV6-1; maybe TRBD1 (6 bases). The receptor was derived from a human donor with multiple sclerosis. The CDR3 nucleotides are TGTGCCAGCAGGACAGGTCAGAGGACCGGGGAGCTGTTTTTT. This encodes CASRTGQRTGELFF.